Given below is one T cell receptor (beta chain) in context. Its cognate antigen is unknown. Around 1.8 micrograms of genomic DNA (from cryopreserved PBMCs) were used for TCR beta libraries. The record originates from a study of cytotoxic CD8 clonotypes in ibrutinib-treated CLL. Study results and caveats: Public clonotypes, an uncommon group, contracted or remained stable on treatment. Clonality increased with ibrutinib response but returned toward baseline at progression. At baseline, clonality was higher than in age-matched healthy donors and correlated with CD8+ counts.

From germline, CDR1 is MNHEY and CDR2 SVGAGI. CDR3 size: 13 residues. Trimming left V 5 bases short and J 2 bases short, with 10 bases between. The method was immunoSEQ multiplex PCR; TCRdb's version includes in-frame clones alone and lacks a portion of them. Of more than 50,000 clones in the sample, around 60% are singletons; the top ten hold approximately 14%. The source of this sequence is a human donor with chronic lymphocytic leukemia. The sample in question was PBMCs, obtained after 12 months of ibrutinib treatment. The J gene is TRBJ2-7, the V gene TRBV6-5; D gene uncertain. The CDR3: CASSVDQAYEQYF. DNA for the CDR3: TGTGCCAGCAGTGTGGACCAGGCCTACGAGCAGTACTTC.